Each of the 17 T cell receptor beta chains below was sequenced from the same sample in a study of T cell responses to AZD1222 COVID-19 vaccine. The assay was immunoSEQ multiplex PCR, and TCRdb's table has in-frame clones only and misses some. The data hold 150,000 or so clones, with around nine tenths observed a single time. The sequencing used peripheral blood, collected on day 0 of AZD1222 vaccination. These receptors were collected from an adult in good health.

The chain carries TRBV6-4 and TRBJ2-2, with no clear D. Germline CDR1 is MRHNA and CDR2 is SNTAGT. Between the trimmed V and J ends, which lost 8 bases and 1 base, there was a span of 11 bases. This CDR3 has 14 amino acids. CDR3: CASRLDGNTGELFF. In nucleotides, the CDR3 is TGTGCCAGCCGACTTGACGGGAACACCGGGGAGCTGTTTTTT.

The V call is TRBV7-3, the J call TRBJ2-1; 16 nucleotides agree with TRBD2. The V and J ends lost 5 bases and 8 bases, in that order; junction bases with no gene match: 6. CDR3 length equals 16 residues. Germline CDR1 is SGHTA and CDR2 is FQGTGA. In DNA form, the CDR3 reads TGTGCCAGCAGCCCGGGACTAGCGGGAGGGAGGGATGAGCAGTTCTTC. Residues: CASSPGLAGGRDEQFF.

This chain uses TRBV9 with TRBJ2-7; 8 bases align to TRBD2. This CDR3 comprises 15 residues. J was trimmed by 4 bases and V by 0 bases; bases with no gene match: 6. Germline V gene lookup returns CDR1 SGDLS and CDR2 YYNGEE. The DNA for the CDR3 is TGTGCCAGCAGCGTAGATAATAGCGGGGAGTACGAGCAGTACTTC. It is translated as CASSVDNSGEYEQYF.

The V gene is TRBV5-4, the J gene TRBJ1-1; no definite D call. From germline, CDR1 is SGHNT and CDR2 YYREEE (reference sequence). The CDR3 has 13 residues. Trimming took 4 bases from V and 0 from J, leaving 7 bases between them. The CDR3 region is CASSTDLNTEAFF. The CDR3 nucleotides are TGTGCCAGCAGCACGGATTTGAACACTGAAGCTTTCTTT. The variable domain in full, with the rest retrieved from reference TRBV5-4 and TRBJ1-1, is ETGVTQSPTHLIKTRGQQVTLRCSSQSGHNTVSWYQQALGQGPQFIFQYYREEENGRGNFPPRFSGLQFPNYSSELNVNALELDDSALYLCASSTDLNTEAFFGQGTRLTVV.

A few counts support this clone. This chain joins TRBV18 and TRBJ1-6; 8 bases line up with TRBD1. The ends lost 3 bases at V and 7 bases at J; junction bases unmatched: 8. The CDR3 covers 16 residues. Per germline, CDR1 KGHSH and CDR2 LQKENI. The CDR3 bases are TGTGCCAGCTCACCCGGACAGGGTTTTAAGAATTCACCCCTCCACTTT. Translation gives CASSPGQGFKNSPLHF.

In DNA form, the CDR3 reads TGTGCCAGCAGCTCCGGGTCCTCCTACGAGCAGTACTTC. Translated, it gives CASSSGSSYEQYF. V gene TRBV7-2 combines with J gene TRBJ2-7; D unclear. Germline assignment: CDR1 SGHTA and CDR2 FQGNSA. Trimming took 4 bases from V and 0 from J, leaving 7 bases between them. The CDR3 loop spans 13 amino acids.

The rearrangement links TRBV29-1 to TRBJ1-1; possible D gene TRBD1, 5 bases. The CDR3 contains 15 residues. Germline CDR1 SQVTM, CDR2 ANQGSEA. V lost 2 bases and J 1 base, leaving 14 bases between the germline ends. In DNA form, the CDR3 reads TGCAGCGTTGAATCTCACAGGCTGAAGAACACTGAAGCTTTCTTT. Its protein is CSVESHRLKNTEAFF.

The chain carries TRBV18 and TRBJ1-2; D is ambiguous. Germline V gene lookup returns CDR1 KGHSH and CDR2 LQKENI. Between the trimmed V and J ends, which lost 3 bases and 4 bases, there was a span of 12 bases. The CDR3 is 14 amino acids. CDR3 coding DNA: TGTGCCAGCTCACCCCGAGGAGTTTTCTATGGCTACACCTTC. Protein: CASSPRGVFYGYTF.

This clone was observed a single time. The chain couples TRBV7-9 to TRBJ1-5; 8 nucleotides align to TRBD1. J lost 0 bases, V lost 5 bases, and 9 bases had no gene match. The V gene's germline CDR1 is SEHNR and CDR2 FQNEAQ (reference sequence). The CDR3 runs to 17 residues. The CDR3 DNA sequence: TGTGCCAGCAGCGCGGACAGGGACTTTTATAGCAATCAGCCCCAGCATTTT. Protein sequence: CASSADRDFYSNQPQHF.

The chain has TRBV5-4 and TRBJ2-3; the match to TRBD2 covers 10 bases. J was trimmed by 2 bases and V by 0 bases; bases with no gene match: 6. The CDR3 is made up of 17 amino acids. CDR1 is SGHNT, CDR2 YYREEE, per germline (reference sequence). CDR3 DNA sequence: TGTGCCAGCAGCTTGGATGGTCTAGCGGGGGACACAGATACGCAGTATTTT. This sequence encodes CASSLDGLAGDTDTQYF.

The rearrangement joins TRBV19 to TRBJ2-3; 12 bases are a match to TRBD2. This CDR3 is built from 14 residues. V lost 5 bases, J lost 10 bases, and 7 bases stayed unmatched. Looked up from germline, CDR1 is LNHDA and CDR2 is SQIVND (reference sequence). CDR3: CASSPTSGRGAQYF. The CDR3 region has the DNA TGTGCCAGTAGTCCGACTAGCGGGAGAGGCGCGCAGTATTTT.

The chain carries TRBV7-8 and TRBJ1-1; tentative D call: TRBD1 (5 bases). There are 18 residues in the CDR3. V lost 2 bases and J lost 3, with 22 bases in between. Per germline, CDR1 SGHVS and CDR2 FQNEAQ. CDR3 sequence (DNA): TGTGCCAGCAGCTTATTCAGGCGGGGCGGTGGCCGGGACACTGAAGCTTTCTTT. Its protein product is CASSLFRRGGGRDTEAFF.

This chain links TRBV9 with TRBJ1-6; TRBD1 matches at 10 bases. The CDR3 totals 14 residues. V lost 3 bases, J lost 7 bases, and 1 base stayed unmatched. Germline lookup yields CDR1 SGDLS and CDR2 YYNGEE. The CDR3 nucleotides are TGTGCCAGCAGCGCGACAGGGGGCAATTCACCCCTCCACTTT. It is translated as CASSATGGNSPLHF.

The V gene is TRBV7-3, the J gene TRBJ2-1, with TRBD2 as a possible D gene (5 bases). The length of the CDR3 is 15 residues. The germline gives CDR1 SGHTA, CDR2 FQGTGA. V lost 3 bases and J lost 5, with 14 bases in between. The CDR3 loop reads CASSFTPSADNEQFF. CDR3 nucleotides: TGTGCCAGCAGCTTCACCCCGTCAGCGGACAATGAGCAGTTCTTC.

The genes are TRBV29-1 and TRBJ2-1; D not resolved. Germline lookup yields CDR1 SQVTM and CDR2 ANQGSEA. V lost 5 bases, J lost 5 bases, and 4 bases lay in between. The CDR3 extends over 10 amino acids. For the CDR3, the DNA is TGCAGCGTTTGGCACAATGAGCAGTTCTTC. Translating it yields CSVWHNEQFF.

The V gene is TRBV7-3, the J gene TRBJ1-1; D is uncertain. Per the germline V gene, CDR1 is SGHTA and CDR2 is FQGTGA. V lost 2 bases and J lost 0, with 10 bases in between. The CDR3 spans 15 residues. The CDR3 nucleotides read TGTGCCAGCAGCTTATCGGCGATTATGAACACTGAAGCTTTCTTT. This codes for CASSLSAIMNTEAFF.

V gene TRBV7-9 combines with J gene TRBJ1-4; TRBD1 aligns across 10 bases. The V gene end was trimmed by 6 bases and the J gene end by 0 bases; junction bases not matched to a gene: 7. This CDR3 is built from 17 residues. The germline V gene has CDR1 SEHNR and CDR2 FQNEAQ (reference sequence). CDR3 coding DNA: TGTGCCAGCAGTCAACCGGACAGGGGGACAACTAATGAAAAACTGTTTTTT. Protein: CASSQPDRGTTNEKLFF.